Shown below are 17 T cell receptor beta chains from a single sample sequenced in a study of Tregs in tolerant kidney transplant recipients. Generated by immunoSEQ multiplex PCR, the TCRdb table keeps only in-frame clones and is missing some. Its table lists about 48,000 clones. Source: CD4+ T cells from blood, taken before the transplant. The source is a human donor who received a combined kidney and bone marrow transplant.

Concerning this clone itself: The read gets to within 3 residues of the CDR3 end, and the germline J gene fills in the rest. The chain combines TRBV4-1 with TRBJ1-4, with D uncertain. The germline V gene has CDR1 MGHRA and CDR2 YSYEKL. The CDR3 has 16 residues. V was shortened by 0 bases and J by 5 bases, with 13 bases between the two germline ends. CDR3 in amino acids: CASSQEGPGVNEKLFF. CDR3 DNA (partial): TGCGCCAGCAGCCAAGAAGGCCCAGGTGTGAATGAAAAA.

A note on this clone: The read ends 3 residues shy of where the CDR3 ends; the end is completed using the germline J gene. The V call is TRBV19, the J call TRBJ1-5; possibly TRBD1 for D (5 bases). Trimming left V 4 bases short and J 6 bases short, with 13 bases between. The germline V gene has CDR1 LNHDA and CDR2 SQIVND (reference sequence). The CDR3 is 14 amino acids. The CDR3 bases that were read are TGTGCCAGTAGTAGGACCAGGGAAGGTCAGCCC. It is translated as CASSRTREGQP. The CDR3 reads in full as CASSRTREGQPQHF.

As concerns this clone: The read stops 3 residues short of the end of the CDR3; the missing end is completed from the germline J gene. J is TRBJ1-2 and V is TRBV20-1, with unresolved D. Trimming cost V 0 bases and J 1 base, with 15 bases left between them. Germline V gene data show CDR1 as DFQATT and CDR2 as SNEGSKA (reference sequence). This CDR3 region has 16 residues. CDR3 residues: CSARDGGRALNYGYTF. The CDR3 DNA, read in part, is TGCAGTGCTAGAGATGGTGGAAGGGCGCTTAACTATGGC.

As regards this clone: The sequence runs out 3 residues before the end of the CDR3; the remainder is reconstructed from the germline J gene. This chain uses TRBV7-9 with TRBJ2-3, with 10 bases fitting TRBD1. V was pared by 5 bases and J by 3 bases, with 2 bases of the junction left unmatched. In germline, CDR1 is SEHNR, CDR2 FQNEAQ (reference sequence). The CDR3 consists of 14 residues. Partial CDR3 DNA: TGTGCCAGCAGCGGGGGACAGGGGACAGATACG. Translating gives CASSGGQGTDT. In full, the CDR3 reads CASSGGQGTDTQYF. The variable domain in full, completed from reference TRBV7-9 and TRBJ2-3, reads DTGVSQNPRHKITKRGQNVTFRCDPISEHNRLYWYRQTLGQGPEFLTYFQNEAQLEKSRLLSDRFSAERPKGSFSTLEIQRTEQGDSAMYLCASSGGQGTDTQYFGPGTRLTVL.

In regard to this clone: Coverage ceases 3 residues before the CDR3 finishes, and the germline J gene fills in the end. The V and J genes are TRBV20-1 and TRBJ2-7; 7 bases map to TRBD1. The trim removed 0 bases at V and 0 bases at J, leaving 5 bases unmatched. The CDR3 has 15 amino acids. Germline CDR1 is DFQATT and CDR2 is SNEGSKA (reference sequence). The CDR3 is CSARDPGQRSYEQYF. CDR3 DNA, as far as it was read: TGCAGTGCTAGAGATCCGGGACAGCGCTCCTACGAG.

Points on this clone: The read terminates 3 residues before the CDR3 end, so the remaining end is supplied by the germline J gene. The chain has TRBV12-5 and TRBJ2-1; 11 nucleotides agree with TRBD2. Trimming cost V 2 bases and J 2 bases; bases outside gene matches: 2. The CDR3 is 16 amino acids. Germline V gives CDR1 LGHNT, CDR2 FRNRAP. CDR3 DNA, as far as it was read: TGTGCTAGTGGTTTGTTACTAGCGGGAGCCTACAATGAG. Its translation is CASGLLLAGAYNE. The CDR3 in its entirety is CASGLLLAGAYNEQFF.

Worth noting for this clone: The read finishes 3 residues shy of the CDR3 end, and the germline J gene is used to complete it. The chain couples TRBV2 to TRBJ1-4, with TRBD1 matching over 8 bases. CDR3 length: 13 residues. Looked up from germline, CDR1 is SNHLY and CDR2 is FYNNEI. The covered CDR3 bases are TGTGCCAGCAGTGGGGACAGGCTGGAGAAA. Translation gives CASSGDRLEK. From start to end, the CDR3 is CASSGDRLEKLFF. The variable domain in full, with the rest retrieved from reference TRBV2 and TRBJ1-4, is EPEVTQTPSHQVTQMGQEVILRCVPISNHLYFYWYRQILGQKVEFLVSFYNNEISEKSEIFDDQFSVERPDGSNFTLKIRSTKLEDSAMYFCASSGDRLEKLFFGSGTQLSVL.

Regarding this clone: The CDR3 end is not reached by the read, which stops 3 residues before it; the germline J gene fills it in. V and J are TRBV20-1 and TRBJ2-1, with 13 bases fitting TRBD2. Germline trimming cut 4 bases from V and 3 bases from J; bases unmatched to any gene: 15. CDR3 length: 19 amino acids. The V gene's germline CDR1 is DFQATT and CDR2 SNEGSKA (reference sequence). The CDR3: CSAIGSGLAGDRNYNEQFF. CDR3 DNA, as far as it was read: TGCAGTGCTATAGGAAGTGGACTAGCGGGAGATAGGAACTACAATGAG.

In the case of this clone: The CDR3 extends 3 residues past the end of the read, so its final part is completed from the germline J gene. Additional DNA sequences in this sample encode the identical CDR3. The chain joins TRBV18 to TRBJ2-1, with D uncertain. This CDR3 has 15 amino acids. The ends were cut back, 1 base at V and 0 bases at J, with 7 bases in the middle. Germline V gene sequence: CDR1 KGHSH, CDR2 LQKENI. CDR3 in amino acids: CASSPQGGSYNEQFF. CDR3 DNA (partial): TGTGCCAGCTCACCACAGGGTGGCTCCTACAATGAG.

CDR3 residues: CAWSRDSGETQYF. CDR3 DNA (partial): TGTGCCTGGAGCCGGGACTCTGGAGAGACC. The V call is TRBV30, the J call TRBJ2-5, with D maybe TRBD2 (6 bases). Coverage ceases 3 residues before the CDR3 finishes, and the germline J gene fills in the end. Trimming stripped 3 bases from V and 4 bases from J, with 12 bases between. CDR1 is GTSNPN and CDR2 is SVGIG in the germline V gene (reference sequence). The CDR3 covers 13 residues.

As to this clone: The read comes to an end 3 residues before the CDR3 does, leaving the germline J gene to fill in the end. This chain uses TRBV20-1 with TRBJ2-3, with D perhaps TRBD2 (7 bases). Germline V gene sequence: CDR1 DFQATT, CDR2 SNEGSKA (reference sequence). V lost 5 bases, J lost 2 bases, and 14 bases lay in between. The CDR3 spans 14 residues. The CDR3 bases that were read are TGCAGTGCTCAAGGGGGGACTAACACAGATACG. Amino acid sequence: CSAQGGTNTDT. The whole CDR3 region reads CSAQGGTNTDTQYF.

In the case of this clone: The read ends 3 residues before the CDR3 terminus; that terminus is restored from the germline J gene. The chain combines TRBV19 with TRBJ2-2; the match to TRBD2 covers 7 bases. This CDR3 comprises 16 residues. CDR1 is LNHDA, CDR2 SQIVND, per germline (reference sequence). V trimming: 7 bases; J trimming: 6 bases; junction bases outside the gene matches: 14. The CDR3 sequence is CASTLSGEGYAGELFF. The part of the CDR3 DNA that was read is TGTGCCAGTACCCTGTCCGGGGAGGGTTACGCCGGGGAG.

Worth noting for this clone: The CDR3 end lies 3 residues beyond the end of the read and is filled in from the germline J gene. The V and J genes are TRBV18 and TRBJ1-3; D is undetermined. V was cut by 5 bases and J by 2 bases, with 13 bases left in between. Germline V lookup: CDR1 KGHSH, CDR2 LQKENI. The CDR3 sequence is 15 residues long. CDR3 DNA, as far as it was read: TGTGCCAGCTCATCATTAACTTATGCTGGAAACACC. It translates to CASSSLTYAGNT. The CDR3 reads in full as CASSSLTYAGNTIYF.

To note about this clone: The read ends 3 residues shy of where the CDR3 ends; the end is completed using the germline J gene. V usage is TRBV6-2 or TRBV6-3 and J usage is TRBJ2-5; no firm D call. Germline lookup yields CDR1 MNHEY and CDR2 SVGEGT. The CDR3 consists of 15 residues. V lost 7 bases and J lost 2, with 17 bases in between. The CDR3 bases that were read are TGTGCCAGCACCTCCCCGGCCCCGACTCAAGAGACC. It encodes CASTSPAPTQET. The whole CDR3 protein reads CASTSPAPTQETQYF.

Remarks on this clone: The read finishes 3 residues shy of the CDR3 end, and the germline J gene is used to complete it. J is TRBJ2-7 and V is TRBV29-1, with 13 bases aligning to TRBD2. The J segment lost 3 bases and the V segment lost 0 bases, leaving 11 bases of the junction unmatched. Germline loops: CDR1 SQVTM, CDR2 ANQGSEA. CDR3 length equals 18 residues. CDR3 DNA, as far as it was read: TGCAGCGTTGAAGATCGAGGACTAGCGGGAGACCCATTCTACGAG. Translation: CSVEDRGLAGDPFYE. The full CDR3 protein is CSVEDRGLAGDPFYEQYF.

With regard to this clone: From the germline J gene comes the end of the CDR3, since the read stops 3 residues before it. The gene calls are TRBV20-1 and TRBJ2-2; TRBD2 aligns across 14 bases. CDR1 DFQATT and CDR2 SNEGSKA come from the germline V gene (reference sequence). The V and J ends lost 0 bases and 3 bases, in that order; junction bases with no gene match: 6. The CDR3 is 18 amino acids. CDR3 residues: CSARDWTSGRTDTGELFF. The DNA read from the CDR3 is TGCAGTGCTAGAGATTGGACTAGCGGGAGGACGGACACCGGGGAG.

The DNA read from the CDR3 is TGTGCCAGTAGATTCCGGGACAGGGGAGGGGGCACAGATACG. Residues: CASRFRDRGGGTDT. The whole CDR3 region reads CASRFRDRGGGTDTQYF. V gene TRBV19 combines with J gene TRBJ2-3; 10 nucleotides align to TRBD1. The CDR3 end is not reached by the read, which stops 3 residues before it; the germline J gene fills it in. The J segment lost 1 base and the V segment lost 6 bases, leaving 10 bases of the junction unmatched. This CDR3 has 17 residues. The V gene's germline CDR1 is LNHDA and CDR2 SQIVND (reference sequence).